Reported below is one T cell receptor beta chain. The sample comes from a study of T cell responses to AZD1222 COVID-19 vaccine. Clones were sequenced by immunoSEQ multiplex PCR, and TCRdb holds only the in-frame ones, with some missing. This sample has around 89,000 clones, with 86% found just once. The germline V gene has CDR1 GTSNPN and CDR2 SVGIG (reference sequence). The V end was cut by 2 bases, the J end by 0 bases, with 12 bases between. The CDR3 has 15 amino acids. The chain uses TRBV30 and TRBJ2-3; D might be TRBD2 (5 bases). This sample comprised peripheral blood, obtained on day 0 of AZD1222 vaccination. This receptor was obtained from an adult in good health. CDR3 residues: CAWSRLARSTDTQYF. The DNA of the CDR3 is TGTGCCTGGAGTAGGCTAGCACGAAGCACAGATACGCAGTATTTT.